This TCR beta chain was observed in a study of T cells after yellow fever vaccination. Study-level findings and limits: Abundant clonotypes from the bulk population could have been carried over as contaminants into FACS-sorted repertoires. The secondary response was weaker but peaked faster, day 5 versus 15. Post-booster repertoires contained most primary-vaccination clones again (around 96% CD4, 85% to 90% CD8).

The authors made TCR cDNA by 5'RACE template switching, adding a universal primer site and UMIs. Each CDR3 protein is one row after TCRdb ran MiXCR on the 5' RACE reads. The sample lists 500,000 to 650,000 distinct CDR3 sequences; about 17% were seen once. A word on this clonotype: Its antigen is still unknown.

V was pared by 0 bases and J by 5 bases, with 10 bases between. Germline lookup yields CDR1 MNHEY and CDR2 SVGAGI. The CDR3 loop spans 15 amino acids. The TCR comes from a man aged 18 to 30 who received the YFV17D yellow fever vaccine. V is TRBV6-5 and J is TRBJ1-4; TRBD1 might be the D (6 bases). This specimen was PBMCs, taken 5 to 6 days after the first yellow fever vaccination. CDR3 residues: CASSYSRGSNEKLFF. CDR3 bases: TGTGCCAGCAGTTACTCGAGGGGGTCAAATGAAAAACTGTTTTTT.